These T cell receptor beta chains were read from a single sample in a study of T cells in Graves' hyperthyroidism and ophthalmopathy. Each CDR3 protein is one row after TCRdb ran MiXCR on the multiplex PCR reads. This sample yields about 320,000 distinct CDR3 sequences, of which 15% to 20% are seen a single time; approximately 33% belongs to the top ten. The sequenced material came from blood. The receptors were gathered from a man aged 30-40 years with Graves' hyperthyroidism. Both conserved end residues are part of each CDR3. Fields, in order: J gene, V gene, D gene, clone size, CDR3 DNA, CDR3 protein. A D gene is named only where the DNA matches it firmly. The size of a clone is reported for some rows only, either as once, few or many, or as a class for expanded clones.

J gene: TRBJ2-1; V gene: TRBV6-1; D gene: -; clone size: few; CDR3 DNA: TGTGCCAGCAGTTCCTATTCCTGGTCCCTGGGGAATGAGCAGTTCTTC; CDR3 protein: CASSSYSWSLGNEQFF
J gene: TRBJ2-5; V gene: TRBV14; D gene: TRBD1; clone size: many; CDR3 DNA: TGTGCCAGCAGCCGACAGGGGGCGGGGGAGACCCAGTACTTC; CDR3 protein: CASSRQGAGETQYF
J gene: TRBJ2-3; V gene: TRBV20-1; D gene: TRBD2; clone size: many; CDR3 DNA: TGCAGTGCCACGCTGAGTGGGGAGCGGGAGTTGGATACGCAGTATTTT; CDR3 protein: CSATLSGERELDTQYF
J gene: TRBJ2-7; V gene: TRBV5-1; D gene: TRBD1; clone size: few; CDR3 DNA: TGCGCCAGCAGTAAGGGGACAGCTTCCTACGAGCAGTACTTC; CDR3 protein: CASSKGTASYEQYF
J gene: TRBJ1-2; V gene: TRBV28; D gene: TRBD1; clone size: many; CDR3 DNA: TGTGCCAGCAGTGAACCAGGGGGTAACTATGGCTACACCTTC; CDR3 protein: CASSEPGGNYGYTF
J gene: TRBJ2-6; V gene: TRBV30; D gene: -; clone size: many; CDR3 DNA: TGTGCCTGGAGCTTAGGTGGGGCCAACGTCCTGACTTTC; CDR3 protein: CAWSLGGANVLTF
J gene: TRBJ2-2; V gene: TRBV20-1; D gene: -; clone size: -; CDR3 DNA: TGCAGTGCTAGAGATCGAGGTGGGCGGAGCGGGGAGCTGTTTTTT; CDR3 protein: CSARDRGGRSGELFF
J gene: TRBJ2-7; V gene: TRBV7-2; D gene: TRBD1; clone size: many; CDR3 DNA: TGTGCCAGCAGCTTATTAAACAGGGGCTACGAGCAGTACTTC; CDR3 protein: CASSLLNRGYEQYF
J gene: TRBJ2-7; V gene: TRBV2; D gene: -; clone size: -; CDR3 DNA: TGTGCCAGCAGTGAATTGGGGCCCCACGAGCAGTACTTC; CDR3 protein: CASSELGPHEQYF
J gene: TRBJ2-4; V gene: TRBV6-8; D gene: -; clone size: once; CDR3 DNA: TGTGCCAGCAGTAAGGACACTGCAACACTAGCCAAAAACATTCAGTACTTC; CDR3 protein: CASSKDTATLAKNIQYF
J gene: TRBJ1-2; V gene: TRBV27; D gene: -; clone size: few; CDR3 DNA: TGTGCCAGCAGGACTTTTAACTATGGCTACACCTTC; CDR3 protein: CASRTFNYGYTF
J gene: TRBJ2-3; V gene: TRBV10-3; D gene: TRBD2; clone size: -; CDR3 DNA: TGTGCCATCAAAGGAGATACTAGCGGGAGCGGGGGAGATACGCAGTATTTT; CDR3 protein: CAIKGDTSGSGGDTQYF
J gene: TRBJ2-1; V gene: TRBV30; D gene: TRBD1; clone size: many; CDR3 DNA: TGTGCCTGGAGTTTGACCGGGACAGGTGGAGATGAGCAGTTCTTC; CDR3 protein: CAWSLTGTGGDEQFF
J gene: TRBJ1-5; V gene: TRBV27; D gene: TRBD1; clone size: -; CDR3 DNA: TGTGCCAGCAGTATCAGGGGGGGTGGTCAGCCCCAGCATTTT; CDR3 protein: CASSIRGGGQPQHF
J gene: TRBJ2-2; V gene: TRBV2; D gene: -; clone size: many; CDR3 DNA: TGTGCCAGCGGGTACGGGGGCGCCGGGGAGCTGTTTTTT; CDR3 protein: CASGYGGAGELFF
J gene: TRBJ2-5; V gene: TRBV30; D gene: TRBD2; clone size: -; CDR3 DNA: TGTGCCTGGAATAGAGATGAGACTGAGACTAGCGGGAGTAGTCAAGAGACCCAGTACTTC; CDR3 protein: CAWNRDETETSGSSQETQYF
J gene: TRBJ2-7; V gene: TRBV24-1; D gene: TRBD1; clone size: many; CDR3 DNA: TGTGCCACCAGCCTCCCCCGGACAGGCACCTACGAGCAGTACTTC; CDR3 protein: CATSLPRTGTYEQYF
J gene: TRBJ2-7; V gene: TRBV20-1; D gene: TRBD1; clone size: many; CDR3 DNA: TGCAGTGCTACTGGACAGGGGGGCTACGAGCAGTACTTC; CDR3 protein: CSATGQGGYEQYF
J gene: TRBJ2-1; V gene: TRBV15; D gene: -; clone size: many; CDR3 DNA: TGTGCCACCACCGGAGACTCCTACAATGAGCAGTTCTTC; CDR3 protein: CATTGDSYNEQFF
J gene: TRBJ2-7; V gene: TRBV5-1; D gene: -; clone size: few; CDR3 DNA: TGCGCCAGCAGCTTACAAAGGGGAGGACCCGACTCCTACGAGCAGTACTTC; CDR3 protein: CASSLQRGGPDSYEQYF
J gene: TRBJ2-3; V gene: TRBV12-3/TRBV12-4; D gene: -; clone size: -; CDR3 DNA: TGTGCCACCCTATCCGACACCCTTTTGGATACGCAGTATTTT; CDR3 protein: CATLSDTLLDTQYF
J gene: TRBJ2-5; V gene: TRBV6-1; D gene: -; clone size: many; CDR3 DNA: TGTGCCAGCAGTGAGGTATTCGAAGGGTTCGCGACCCAGTACTTC; CDR3 protein: CASSEVFEGFATQYF
J gene: TRBJ2-3; V gene: TRBV4-2; D gene: TRBD2; clone size: -; CDR3 DNA: TGTGCCAGCAGCCAAGTTGCGGGAGTAGTCGCAGATACGCAGTATTTT; CDR3 protein: CASSQVAGVVADTQYF
J gene: TRBJ2-3; V gene: TRBV5-1; D gene: -; clone size: many; CDR3 DNA: TGCGCCAGCAGCCCCGGGACACACACTGGAGATACGCAGTATTTT; CDR3 protein: CASSPGTHTGDTQYF
J gene: TRBJ2-7; V gene: TRBV7-9; D gene: -; clone size: -; CDR3 DNA: TGTGCCAGCAGCCTTTACCGGGACTTAAGCTACGAGCAGTACTTC; CDR3 protein: CASSLYRDLSYEQYF
J gene: TRBJ2-1; V gene: TRBV10-3; D gene: TRBD2; clone size: -; CDR3 DNA: TGTGCCATCAGTGTCTCTAGCGGGAGGGCCAATGAGCAGTTCTTC; CDR3 protein: CAISVSSGRANEQFF
J gene: TRBJ1-1; V gene: TRBV20-1; D gene: -; clone size: many; CDR3 DNA: TGCAGTGCTAGTCGGGGCCCCGGAGAGGCTTTCTTT; CDR3 protein: CSASRGPGEAFF
J gene: TRBJ2-7; V gene: TRBV5-1; D gene: TRBD1; clone size: -; CDR3 DNA: TGCGCCAGCAGCCTCGGGACAGATTCCTCTTACGAGCAGTACTTC; CDR3 protein: CASSLGTDSSYEQYF
J gene: TRBJ2-1; V gene: TRBV12-3/TRBV12-4; D gene: -; clone size: few; CDR3 DNA: TGTGCCAGCAGTTTTCCGCTATCGACGTTCTACAATGAGCAGTTCTTC; CDR3 protein: CASSFPLSTFYNEQFF
J gene: TRBJ2-7; V gene: TRBV19; D gene: TRBD1; clone size: many; CDR3 DNA: TGTGCCAGTAGTCCCCACAGGGGTCTAAACTACGAGCAGTACTTC; CDR3 protein: CASSPHRGLNYEQYF
J gene: TRBJ2-3; V gene: TRBV12-3/TRBV12-4; D gene: TRBD2; clone size: many; CDR3 DNA: TGTGCCAGCAGTTCCGGACTAGCGGGCCTCACAGATACGCAGTATTTT; CDR3 protein: CASSSGLAGLTDTQYF
J gene: TRBJ1-6; V gene: TRBV12-3/TRBV12-4; D gene: -; clone size: few; CDR3 DNA: TGTGCCAGCAGCCCTGGGGGGTCACCCCTCCACTTT; CDR3 protein: CASSPGGSPLHF
J gene: TRBJ1-1; V gene: TRBV20-1; D gene: -; clone size: -; CDR3 DNA: TGCAGTGCTGTACTATTGGTCTCTTTTGAAGCTTTCTTT; CDR3 protein: CSAVLLVSFEAFF
J gene: TRBJ2-3; V gene: TRBV25-1; D gene: -; clone size: once; CDR3 DNA: TGTGCCAGCAAATCGTACCGCACAGATACGCAGTATTTT; CDR3 protein: CASKSYRTDTQYF
J gene: TRBJ1-6; V gene: TRBV30; D gene: TRBD1; clone size: many; CDR3 DNA: TGTGCCTGGAGGGACCAGGGGGCTAATTCACCCCTCCACTTT; CDR3 protein: CAWRDQGANSPLHF
J gene: TRBJ2-5; V gene: TRBV4-1; D gene: TRBD1; clone size: -; CDR3 DNA: TGCGCCAGCAGCCCGATTTGGACAGGGGGGGTCCAAGAGACCCAGTACTTC; CDR3 protein: CASSPIWTGGVQETQYF
J gene: TRBJ2-7; V gene: TRBV9; D gene: -; clone size: -; CDR3 DNA: TGTGCCAGCAGCCAGGGGGGGGACACCTCCTACGAGCAGTACTTC; CDR3 protein: CASSQGGDTSYEQYF
J gene: TRBJ2-7; V gene: TRBV28; D gene: TRBD2; clone size: -; CDR3 DNA: TGTGCCAGCAGTTTTCCCGGGGGGGGGACAAGGATATCCTACGAGCAGTACTTC; CDR3 protein: CASSFPGGGTRISYEQYF
J gene: TRBJ2-7; V gene: TRBV10-3; D gene: TRBD2; clone size: many; CDR3 DNA: TGTGCCATCAGTGAGACAAAGCGGGAGTACTCCTACGAGCAGTACTTC; CDR3 protein: CAISETKREYSYEQYF
J gene: TRBJ2-3; V gene: TRBV5-6; D gene: -; clone size: -; CDR3 DNA: TGTGCCAGCAGCTTAGGTCTGAGCCCAGATACGCAGTATTTT; CDR3 protein: CASSLGLSPDTQYF
J gene: TRBJ1-4; V gene: TRBV10-3; D gene: -; clone size: -; CDR3 DNA: TGTGCCGCCGCGCAGGGGAATGAGTTGACTAATGAAAAACTGTTTTTT; CDR3 protein: CAAAQGNELTNEKLFF
J gene: TRBJ2-1; V gene: TRBV9; D gene: TRBD1; clone size: -; CDR3 DNA: TGTGCCAGCAGCGCCGCGGGACAGGGGAGGTATGGGCAGTTCTTC; CDR3 protein: CASSAAGQGRYGQFF
J gene: TRBJ2-7; V gene: TRBV20-1; D gene: -; clone size: many; CDR3 DNA: TGCAGTGCTATGGGGGGACCTCTGGGCCTCTACGAGCAGTACTTC; CDR3 protein: CSAMGGPLGLYEQYF
J gene: TRBJ2-1; V gene: TRBV6-5; D gene: TRBD2; clone size: -; CDR3 DNA: TGTGCCAGCAGTTACTTGGCGACTAGCGGGAGCAAGGGCAATGAGCAGTTCTTC; CDR3 protein: CASSYLATSGSKGNEQFF